This TCR beta chain is drawn from a study of T cells in Graves' hyperthyroidism and ophthalmopathy. It was RNA transcripts that yielded the amplified TCR beta CDR3 regions. The TCR CDR3 first-round RT-PCR relied on the HTBI primer set. Via MiXCR, TCRdb re-called the multiplex PCR reads, giving one row per CDR3 protein. The sample comprises around 430,000 distinct CDR3 sequences, 14% to 15% of which are singletons, and 30% to 35% rests with the top ten. The CDR3 extends over 16 amino acids. V was trimmed by 0 bases and J by 2 bases, leaving 13 bases between them. In germline, CDR1 is SGHRS, CDR2 YFSETQ.

This TCR came from a woman aged 25-40 years with Graves' hyperthyroidism. Sequencing was carried out using blood. The chain has TRBV5-1 and TRBJ2-3, with D tentatively TRBD2 (6 bases). This CDR3 is CASSLANGRNTDTQYF. DNA of the CDR3: TGCGCCAGCAGCTTGGCCAACGGGAGAAACACAGATACGCAGTATTTT.